A single sample is the source of the 31 T cell receptor beta chains below, sequenced in a study of monozygotic twins with inflammatory bowel disease. TCRdb reprocessed the 5' RACE reads and keeps a single row for each CDR3 protein, giving no DNA. The table lists about 99,000 distinct CDR3 sequences. The material sequenced was blood. The receptors stem from a human donor with ulcerative colitis or Crohn's disease, or a healthy co-twin of an affected twin (not recorded which).

V gene TRBV4-2 combines with J gene TRBJ2-1. CDR1 is LGHNA, CDR2 YNFKEQ, per germline. This CDR3 region has 11 residues. CDR3 protein: CASSRLTEQFF.

The CDR3 here is CSAKQGAIYNEQFF. The chain carries TRBV20-1 and TRBJ2-1; TCRdb's D call of TRBD1 is untestable without DNA. The CDR3 runs to 14 residues. Germline V gene lookup returns CDR1 DFQATT and CDR2 SNEGSKA (reference sequence).

The chain recombines TRBV20-1 with TRBJ1-1; TCRdb indicates TRBD1, and absent DNA this call remains unverified. In germline, CDR1 is DFQATT, CDR2 SNEGSKA (reference sequence). The CDR3 is 13 amino acids. The CDR3 loop is CSLLRPRGTEAFF.

V is TRBV19 and J is TRBJ1-2. The CDR3 is 16 amino acids. From germline, CDR1 is LNHDA and CDR2 SQIVND (reference sequence). The CDR3 reads CASSTNPRSAAYGYTF. The full variable domain, in which reference TRBV19 and TRBJ1-2 provide the parts outside the CDR3, is DGGITQSPKYLFRKEGQNVTLSCEQNLNHDAMYWYRQDPGQGLRLIYYSQIVNDFQKGDIAEGYSVSREKKESFPLTVTSAQKNPTAFYLCASSTNPRSAAYGYTFGSGTRLTVV.

This sequence joins TRBV7-2 and TRBJ1-1; TCRdb designates TRBD1, a call that cannot be tested without DNA. The length of the CDR3 is 15 residues. The germline V gene has CDR1 SGHTA and CDR2 FQGNSA. This chain's CDR3 is CASSQRRQGTTEAFF.

The chain is built from TRBV5-1 and TRBJ2-1. This CDR3 has 14 residues. Per the germline V gene, CDR1 is SGHRS and CDR2 is YFSETQ. The CDR3: CASSFSDSYNEQFF.

This chain uses TRBV6-5 with TRBJ2-3. The CDR3 spans 16 residues. CDR1 is MNHEY and CDR2 is SVGAGI in the germline V gene. CDR3 protein: CASSYSLESRGVTQYF.

The chain employs TRBV12-3 or TRBV12-4 and TRBJ1-1; with no DNA, the TCRdb D assignment of TRBD1 cannot be verified. The CDR3 length is 14 residues. CDR3 region: CASSARQGYTEAFF.

V gene TRBV20-1 combines with J gene TRBJ1-5. Germline CDR1 and CDR2: DFQATT and SNEGSKA (reference sequence). The length of the CDR3 is 15 residues. CDR3 in amino acids: CSVLMEGRSNQPQHF.

This chain joins TRBV7-7 and TRBJ2-5. This CDR3 has 17 residues. Germline CDR1 and CDR2: SSHAT and FNYEAQ (reference sequence). The CDR3 loop reads CASSSRRTSEVQETQYF.

Here the CDR3 reads CASSYWGAPNTGELFF. This chain connects TRBV6-2 or TRBV6-3 to TRBJ2-2; without DNA, the TCRdb call of TRBD1 cannot be checked. CDR1 is MNHEY and CDR2 is SVGEGT in the germline V gene. The CDR3 is 16 residues long.

This chain uses TRBV5-4 with TRBJ1-5. CDR3 length: 12 residues. The germline V gene has CDR1 SGHNT and CDR2 YYREEE (reference sequence). The CDR3 reads CASSPKGQPQHF.

The chain carries TRBV3-1 and TRBJ1-3. This CDR3 region has 15 residues. Germline assignment: CDR1 LGHDT and CDR2 YNNKEL (reference sequence). The CDR3: CASSSTLGSGNTIYF.

V gene TRBV5-4 combines with J gene TRBJ2-1. The CDR3 is 17 amino acids. Per the germline V gene, CDR1 is SGHNT and CDR2 is YYREEE (reference sequence). The CDR3 protein is CASTQPNSGSSYNEQFF.

This sequence joins TRBV19 and TRBJ1-4; TCRdb indicates TRBD1, and absent DNA this call remains unverified. Germline loops: CDR1 LNHDA, CDR2 SQIVND (reference sequence). This CDR3 region has 15 residues. CDR3 region: CASRRSGTGNEKLFF.

The chain joins TRBV5-1 to TRBJ2-1; there is no DNA to check the TCRdb D call of TRBD2. CDR1 and CDR2 (germline): SGHRS, YFSETQ. This CDR3 is built from 13 residues. The CDR3 spells CASSSEGRNEQFF. Drawing the rest from reference TRBV5-1 and TRBJ2-1, the complete variable domain is KAGVTQTPRYLIKTRGQQVTLSCSPISGHRSVSWYQQTPGQGLQFLFEYFSETQRNKGNFPGRFSGRQFSNSRSEMNVSTLELGDSALYLCASSSEGRNEQFFGPGTRLTVL.

The chain links TRBV7-3 to TRBJ2-5; the D gene TCRdb calls, TRBD2, cannot be checked with no DNA. The CDR3 has 16 amino acids. Germline V gives CDR1 SGHTA, CDR2 FQGTGA. The CDR3 is CASSTGLAGPQETQYF.

The chain uses TRBV7-2 and TRBJ2-1; no DNA is available, so the TRBD2 call from TCRdb remains unchecked. Germline values: CDR1 SGHTA, CDR2 FQGNSA. This CDR3 is 16 amino acids long. This CDR3 is CASSTQGTSGSNEQFF. The whole variable domain, filled in from reference TRBV7-2 and TRBJ2-1, reads GAGVSQSPSNKVTEKGKDVELRCDPISGHTALYWYRQSLGQGLEFLIYFQGNSAPDKSGLPSDRFSAERTGGSVSTLTIQRTQQEDSAVYLCASSTQGTSGSNEQFFGPGTRLTVL.

The V gene is TRBV21-1, the J gene TRBJ2-7; as DNA is missing, the TRBD2 call by TCRdb cannot be tested. TRBV21-1 is reported as a pseudogene. CDR3 length: 16 amino acids. The CDR3 loop is CASSKVLGDPSYEQYF.

The CDR3 loop is CASSLAGPGNTEAFF. The chain employs TRBV7-2 and TRBJ1-1. The CDR3 is made up of 15 amino acids. Germline V CDR1 and CDR2: SGHTA, FQGNSA.

V gene TRBV20-1 combines with J gene TRBJ1-1. The CDR3 runs 13 residues. CDR1 is DFQATT, CDR2 SNEGSKA, per germline (reference sequence). Here the CDR3 reads CSARATGVTEAFF.

The rearrangement uses TRBV6-5 and TRBJ2-1; TCRdb selects TRBD2, and the lack of DNA leaves this call unchecked. There are 13 residues in the CDR3. CDR1 and CDR2 (germline): MNHEY, SVGAGI. The CDR3 protein is CASSRLAGTEQFF.

The V call is TRBV20-1, the J call TRBJ1-5; as DNA is missing, the TRBD1 call by TCRdb cannot be tested. CDR1 DFQATT and CDR2 SNEGSKA come from the germline V gene (reference sequence). The CDR3 has 14 residues. CDR3 sequence: CSASRTGALQPQHF.

This chain links TRBV19 with TRBJ2-2; the TCRdb call, TRBD1, lacks DNA for checking. This CDR3 has 16 residues. CDR1 is LNHDA and CDR2 is SQIVND in the germline V gene (reference sequence). CDR3 residues: CASSGPAGAVTGELFF.

V usage is TRBV29-1 and J usage is TRBJ2-1; there is no DNA to check the TCRdb D call of TRBD1. This CDR3 contains 14 residues. The germline V gene has CDR1 SQVTM and CDR2 ANQGSEA. The CDR3 is CSVAFGGGYNEQFF.

The chain is built from TRBV7-6 and TRBJ2-5; TCRdb returns TRBD2, unconfirmable since there is no DNA. Per germline, CDR1 SGHVS and CDR2 FNYEAQ. The CDR3 extends over 19 amino acids. The CDR3 region is CASSSRPGTSGGSQKTQYF.

The chain uses TRBV11-3 and TRBJ2-1. The CDR3 runs to 12 residues. Germline V lookup: CDR1 SGHNT, CDR2 YENEEA. The CDR3 sequence: CASSLDVREQFF.

Here the CDR3 reads CASSPSRRLNTGELFF. The chain recombines TRBV9 with TRBJ2-2; the TCRdb call, TRBD2, lacks DNA for checking. Germline assignment: CDR1 SGDLS and CDR2 YYNGEE. The CDR3 has 16 residues.

The CDR3: CASSPSILREVGTYEQYF. The V call is TRBV18, the J call TRBJ2-7; with no DNA, the TCRdb D assignment of TRBD2 cannot be verified. Germline CDR1 KGHSH, CDR2 LQKENI. The CDR3 has 18 residues.

V gene TRBV6-6 combines with J gene TRBJ2-5; the TCRdb call, TRBD2, lacks DNA for checking. This CDR3 is built from 14 residues. Germline values: CDR1 MNHNY, CDR2 SVGAGI (reference sequence). The CDR3 reads CASSFGRGQETQYF.

The J gene is TRBJ1-4, the V gene TRBV7-2; TCRdb outputs TRBD1, but without DNA this stays unchecked. The CDR3 sequence is 15 residues long. From germline, CDR1 is SGHTA and CDR2 FQGNSA. The chain's CDR3 is CASSLQGATNEKLFF. The full variable domain, rest sourced from reference TRBV7-2 and TRBJ1-4, is GAGVSQSPSNKVTEKGKDVELRCDPISGHTALYWYRQSLGQGLEFLIYFQGNSAPDKSGLPSDRFSAERTGGSVSTLTIQRTQQEDSAVYLCASSLQGATNEKLFFGSGTQLSVL.